One sample yielded the 29 T cell receptor beta chains listed below, sequenced in a study of cytomegalovirus exposure and HLA in healthy donors. The PCR made use of 60 Vbeta and 13 Jbeta primers. This table comes from immunoSEQ multiplex PCR, and its TCRdb copy is limited to in-frame clones, with some not included. This table holds about 59,000 clones, more than 70% found once. Material for sequencing was PBMCs. Receptors were obtained from a man aged 25 to 40 in good health and CMV-seropositive.

This chain links TRBV27 with TRBJ2-3, with 7 bases that match TRBD1. This CDR3 contains 14 residues. Germline CDR1 and CDR2: MNHEY and SMNVEV (reference sequence). Germline trimming cut 6 bases from V and 2 bases from J; bases unmatched to any gene: 5. The CDR3 here is CASRPTGITDTQYF. The CDR3 nucleotides read TGTGCCAGCAGGCCGACAGGGATCACAGATACGCAGTATTTT.

This clone has only a few counts. The chain has TRBV7-9 and TRBJ2-3; D ambiguous. CDR1 and CDR2 (germline): SEHNR, FQNEAQ (reference sequence). The CDR3 loop spans 15 amino acids. V dropped 3 bases and J dropped 0 bases, with 10 bases sitting between them. The CDR3 region is CASSFRISSTDTQYF. The CDR3 nucleotides read TGTGCCAGCAGCTTCAGGATCTCTAGCACAGATACGCAGTATTTT.

The genes are TRBV25-1 and TRBJ2-5; 8 bases fit TRBD2. The ends lost 6 bases at V and 1 base at J; junction bases unmatched: 10. The CDR3 runs 16 residues. Germline-derived CDR1 and CDR2 are MGHDK and SYGVNS. The CDR3 reads CASSGGGRSTQETQYF. CDR3 nucleotide sequence: TGTGCCAGCAGCGGGGGGGGGAGGAGTACCCAAGAGACCCAGTACTTC.

This chain uses TRBV10-2 with TRBJ2-3; 9 bases are shared with TRBD1. There are 15 residues in the CDR3. Germline V CDR1 and CDR2: WSHSY, SAAADI. The ends lost 3 bases at V and 1 base at J; junction bases unmatched: 2. CDR3: CASSEGDRGTDTQYF. CDR3 nucleotide sequence: TGCGCCAGCAGTGAAGGGGACAGGGGCACAGATACGCAGTATTTT.

The rearrangement joins TRBV7-2 to TRBJ2-3; D uncertain. Trimming stripped 0 bases from V and 1 base from J, with 11 bases between. The CDR3 consists of 16 residues. CDR1 and CDR2 from the germline V gene are SGHTA and FQGNSA. CDR3 in DNA: TGTGCCAGCAGCTTAGCCCCCCTAGGAGGCACAGATACGCAGTATTTT. Residues: CASSLAPLGGTDTQYF. The variable domain in full, completed from reference TRBV7-2 and TRBJ2-3, reads GAGVSQSPSNKVTEKGKDVELRCDPISGHTALYWYRQSLGQGLEFLIYFQGNSAPDKSGLPSDRFSAERTGGSVSTLTIQRTQQEDSAVYLCASSLAPLGGTDTQYFGPGTRLTVL.

V gene TRBV9 combines with J gene TRBJ1-3; 7 nucleotides match TRBD1. V was pared by 4 bases and J by 8 bases, with 3 bases of the junction left unmatched. The germline gives CDR1 SGDLS, CDR2 YYNGEE. The CDR3 is made up of 12 amino acids. The CDR3 here is CASSPTGDTIYF. The CDR3 DNA follows: TGTGCCAGCAGCCCTACAGGGGACACCATATATTTT.

This chain joins TRBV11-3 and TRBJ2-1; perhaps TRBD2 as D (5 bases). V was trimmed by 5 bases and J by 4 bases, leaving 15 bases between them. CDR1 SGHNT and CDR2 YENEEA come from the germline V gene. The CDR3 runs 15 residues. The CDR3 DNA reads TGTGCCAGCAGCCCACGAGGGCAGACATACAATGAGCAGTTCTTC. It specifies CASSPRGQTYNEQFF.

This sequence joins TRBV9 and TRBJ2-7, with a possible D match to TRBD1 (5 bases). The CDR3 spans 14 residues. Per the germline V gene, CDR1 is SGDLS and CDR2 is YYNGEE. The germline V and J ends were trimmed by 1 base and 1 base, with 9 bases remaining between them. The CDR3 DNA follows: TGTGCCAGCAGCGTACAGACAGAGTCCTACGAGCAGTACTTC. Translation gives CASSVQTESYEQYF.

The V call is TRBV19, the J call TRBJ2-6; D remains ambiguous. CDR3 size: 15 residues. Trimming took 3 bases from V and 0 from J, leaving 6 bases between them. Germline CDR1 reads LNHDA; CDR2 reads SQIVND (reference sequence). The chain's CDR3 is CASSIGRSGANVLTF. The DNA of the CDR3 is TGTGCCAGTAGTATTGGGCGCTCTGGGGCCAACGTCCTGACTTTC.

DNA for the CDR3: TGTGCCAGTAAGCCTCTCCGGGACAGGGCCACTGAAGCTTTCTTT. This translates into CASKPLRDRATEAFF. The chain recombines TRBV19 with TRBJ1-1, with 9 nucleotides matching TRBD1. The CDR3 is made up of 15 amino acids. After removal of 7 bases from V and 4 bases from J, the junction contained 10 bases not matched to a gene. Germline V gene data show CDR1 as LNHDA and CDR2 as SQIVND (reference sequence).

The chain employs TRBV15 and TRBJ1-1; D not certain. The CDR3 contains 14 residues. Trimming removed 0 bases at V and 8 bases at J, with 13 bases between. CDR1 is LNHNV and CDR2 is YYDKDF in the germline V gene (reference sequence). CDR3 bases: TGTGCCACCAGCAGAGATGGTAGTCGCAGGGAAGCTTTCTTT. The encoded protein is CATSRDGSRREAFF.

The chain carries TRBV11-3 and TRBJ2-1; D is undetermined. Germline V CDR1 and CDR2: SGHNT, YENEEA. Trimming pared 5 bases from V and 7 bases from J, leaving 12 bases between. The CDR3 has 13 amino acids. CDR3 bases: TGTGCCAGCAGCCCCCGCCTGAGGAATGAGCAGTTCTTC. Protein product: CASSPRLRNEQFF. The full variable domain, with the rest looked up from reference TRBV11-3 and TRBJ2-1, is EAGVVQSPRYKIIEKKQPVAFWCNPISGHNTLYWYLQNLGQGPELLIRYENEEAVDDSQLPKDRFSAERLKGVDSTLKIQPAELGDSAVYLCASSPRLRNEQFFGPGTRLTVL.

This clone was detected only a few times. This chain uses TRBV4-3 with TRBJ2-7; no clear D. CDR1 and CDR2 from the germline V gene are LGHNA and YSLEER. V was cut by 1 base and J by 3 bases, with 10 bases left in between. There are 14 residues in the CDR3. CDR3 in amino acids: CASSQVERGYEQYF. In DNA, the CDR3 is TGCGCCAGCAGCCAAGTCGAACGAGGCTACGAGCAGTACTTC.

This chain connects TRBV28 to TRBJ1-6, with TRBD1 as a possible D gene (5 bases). This CDR3 has 15 residues. CDR1 is MDHEN, CDR2 SYDVKM, per germline. Trimming cost V 2 bases and J 7 bases, with 12 bases left between them. The CDR3 loop reads CASSLVQGGNSPLHF. CDR3 in DNA: TGTGCCAGCAGTTTAGTTCAGGGAGGCAATTCACCCCTCCACTTT. Variable domain in full (rest from reference TRBV28 and TRBJ1-6): DVKVTQSSRYLVKRTGEKVFLECVQDMDHENMFWYRQDPGLGLRLIYFSYDVKMKEKGDIPEGYSVSREKKERFSLILESASTNQTSMYLCASSLVQGGNSPLHFGNGTRLTVT.

The chain recombines TRBV29-1 with TRBJ1-1; possibly TRBD1 for D (6 bases). The length of the CDR3 is 14 residues. The V gene lost 1 base and the J gene lost 1 base, with 10 bases spanning the gap. CDR1 is SQVTM and CDR2 is ANQGSEA in the germline V gene. The CDR3 region is CSVEAGGWNTEAFF. As DNA, the CDR3 is TGCAGCGTTGAAGCGGGGGGCTGGAACACTGAAGCTTTCTTT.

The V call is TRBV6-5, the J call TRBJ1-2; 8 nucleotides match TRBD1. The germline CDR1 and CDR2 sequences are MNHEY and SVGAGI. The CDR3 has 14 amino acids. The junction had 7 bases not matched to a gene; V was cut back by 6 bases and J by 4 bases. The chain's CDR3 is CASRPDRAGYGYTF. The CDR3, as DNA: TGTGCCAGCAGACCGGACAGGGCGGGCTATGGCTACACCTTC.

The chain employs TRBV11-3 and TRBJ2-2; 8 nucleotides line up with TRBD1. Trimming cost V 3 bases and J 4 bases; bases outside gene matches: 4. In germline, CDR1 is SGHNT, CDR2 YENEEA. The length of the CDR3 is 15 residues. The DNA for the CDR3 is TGTGCCAGCAGCTTGGTTACAGGGGGCACCGGGGAGCTGTTTTTT. Residues: CASSLVTGGTGELFF.

This chain uses TRBV5-1 with TRBJ1-1; 7 bases agree with TRBD1. The CDR3 has 15 residues. CDR1 is SGHRS and CDR2 is YFSETQ in the germline V gene. Unmatched junction bases numbered 2, after V lost 0 bases and J lost 0 bases. CDR3 in amino acids: CASSLDRGLNTEAFF. CDR3 coding DNA: TGCGCCAGCAGCTTGGACAGGGGTTTGAACACTGAAGCTTTCTTT.

CDR3 in DNA: TGTGCCAGCAGCTCCCCCCCTGACAGTCAAGAGACCCAGTACTTC. The encoded protein is CASSSPPDSQETQYF. The J gene is TRBJ2-5, the V gene TRBV7-6, with a tentative D call TRBD1 (5 bases). The CDR3 consists of 15 residues. Looked up from germline, CDR1 is SGHVS and CDR2 is FNYEAQ. V was trimmed by 4 bases and J by 2 bases, leaving 14 bases between them.

The CDR3 sequence is CASSLESSVQNEQFF. DNA of the CDR3: TGTGCCAGCAGCTTAGAGTCTAGCGTCCAAAATGAGCAGTTCTTC. The chain is built from TRBV7-2 and TRBJ2-1; D possibly corresponds to TRBD2 (6 bases). The CDR3 consists of 15 residues. Germline V gives CDR1 SGHTA, CDR2 FQGNSA. Trimming left V 1 base short and J 7 bases short, with 14 bases between.

This chain uses TRBV5-6 with TRBJ2-3; 10 nucleotides agree with TRBD1. The germline gives CDR1 SGHDT, CDR2 YYEEEE. The V gene end was trimmed by 4 bases and the J gene end by 6 bases; junction bases not matched to a gene: 8. The CDR3 contains 15 residues. The CDR3 protein is CASSRDRGGVDTQYF. CDR3 bases: TGTGCCAGCAGCCGGGACAGGGGAGGTGTGGATACGCAGTATTTT.

The V and J genes are TRBV29-1 and TRBJ1-1; D not resolved. This CDR3 has 13 amino acids. Germline V gene lookup returns CDR1 SQVTM and CDR2 ANQGSEA. Trimming took off 3 bases at V and 4 bases at J, with 12 bases between the two ends. CDR3 DNA sequence: TGCAGCGTTGAGGCGGGTGACATCACTGAAGCTTTCTTT. Translating gives CSVEAGDITEAFF.

This rearrangement joins TRBV19 to TRBJ2-1; 9 nucleotides agree with TRBD2. Looked up from germline, CDR1 is LNHDA and CDR2 is SQIVND (reference sequence). The CDR3 length is 16 residues. The junction had 3 bases not matched to a gene; V was cut back by 3 bases and J by 0 bases. The CDR3 DNA reads TGTGCCAGTAGTATGTTTAGCGGGAGCTCCTACAATGAGCAGTTCTTC. This codes for CASSMFSGSSYNEQFF.

Comments on this clone: At one end, the junction sequence differs from germline, possibly due to a read error. The J gene is TRBJ2-1, the V gene TRBV7-7; 8 nucleotides align to TRBD1. The CDR3 is made up of 14 amino acids. CDR1 and CDR2 (germline): SSHAT, FNYEAQ (reference sequence). The CDR3 bases are TGTGCTAGCAGCACGGGACAGGAGACAAATGAGCAGTTCTTC. It codes for CASSTGQETNEQFF.

The chain has TRBV29-1 and TRBJ1-2; no reliable D call. Per the germline V gene, CDR1 is SQVTM and CDR2 is ANQGSEA. CDR3 size: 11 residues. V lost 7 bases and J 2 bases, leaving 8 bases between the germline ends. The CDR3 nucleotides read TGCAGCGGAGAACAGAACTATGGCTACACCTTC. Its protein is CSGEQNYGYTF.

The V and J genes are TRBV18 and TRBJ1-3; D might be TRBD1 (5 bases). Germline values: CDR1 KGHSH, CDR2 LQKENI. CDR3 length: 17 residues. The V and J ends lost 1 base and 0 bases respectively, with 13 bases between them. CDR3 region: CASSPQEGPFSGNTIYF. CDR3 bases: TGTGCCAGCTCACCACAGGAGGGGCCTTTCTCTGGAAACACCATATATTTT.

The genes are TRBV5-5 and TRBJ1-1; weak D call: TRBD1 (5 bases). The CDR3 spans 17 residues. Trimming cost V 2 bases and J 3 bases, with 20 bases left between them. Germline V gives CDR1 SGHKS, CDR2 YYEKEE (reference sequence). This CDR3 reads CASSLGDFRAFHTEAFF. The CDR3, as DNA: TGTGCCAGCAGCTTAGGGGATTTCCGGGCCTTCCACACTGAAGCTTTCTTT.

The rearrangement joins TRBV18 to TRBJ1-2; 7 nucleotides match TRBD1. The CDR3 contains 17 residues. Germline lookup yields CDR1 KGHSH and CDR2 LQKENI. V trimming: 3 bases; J trimming: 4 bases; junction bases outside the gene matches: 14. CDR3 DNA sequence: TGTGCCAGCTCACCCCTCCCCAAGACAGGGAGCCCCTATGGCTACACCTTC. Residues: CASSPLPKTGSPYGYTF.

This clone was seen just once. The chain is built from TRBV6-5 and TRBJ1-1; D not certain. Germline values: CDR1 MNHEY, CDR2 SVGAGI. Deletions cut 2 bases from V and 1 base from J, with 5 bases between. The length of the CDR3 is 13 residues. Written as DNA, the CDR3 is TGTGCCAGCAGTTACGAGGGGAACACTGAAGCTTTCTTT. It specifies CASSYEGNTEAFF.